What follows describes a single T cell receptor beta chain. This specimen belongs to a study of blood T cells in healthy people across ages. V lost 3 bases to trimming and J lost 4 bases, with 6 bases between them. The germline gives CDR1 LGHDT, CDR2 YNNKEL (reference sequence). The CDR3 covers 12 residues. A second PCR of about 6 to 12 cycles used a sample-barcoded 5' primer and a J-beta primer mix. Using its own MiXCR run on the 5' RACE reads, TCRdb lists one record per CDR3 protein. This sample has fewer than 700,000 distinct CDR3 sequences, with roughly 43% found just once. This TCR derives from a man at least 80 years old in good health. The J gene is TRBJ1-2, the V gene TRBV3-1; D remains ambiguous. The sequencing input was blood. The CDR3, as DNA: TGTGCCAGCAGCCACGAGGCCTATGGCTACACCTTC. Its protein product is CASSHEAYGYTF. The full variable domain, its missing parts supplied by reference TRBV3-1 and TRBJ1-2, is DTAVSQTPKYLVTQMGNDKSIKCEQNLGHDTMYWYKQDSKKFLKIMFSYNNKELIINETVPNRFSPKSPDKAHLNLHINSLELGDSAVYFCASSHEAYGYTFGSGTRLTVV.